One and the same sample provided the 3 T cell receptor beta chains below, sequenced in a study of cytomegalovirus exposure and HLA in healthy donors. A multiplex PCR was run with 60 Vbeta primers and 13 Jbeta primers. Only in-frame clones appear in the TCRdb table, and some are missing; sequencing was by immunoSEQ multiplex PCR. The repertoire holds 60,000 or so clones, with roughly 80% as singletons. The sequenced sample consisted of PBMCs. The receptors were sampled from a woman aged 40-49 years in good health and CMV-seropositive.

J is TRBJ2-1 and V is TRBV5-4, with a weak D call TRBD2 (6 bases). The germline V gene encodes CDR1 SGHNT and CDR2 YYREEE (reference sequence). The CDR3 runs 13 residues. Trimming stripped 5 bases from V and 13 bases from J, with 19 bases between. Here the CDR3 reads CASSSSTSFLQFF. The CDR3 DNA reads as TGTGCCAGCAGTTCGAGTACTAGCTTTCTTCAGTTCTTC. The full variable domain, with the rest looked up from reference TRBV5-4 and TRBJ2-1, is ETGVTQSPTHLIKTRGQQVTLRCSSQSGHNTVSWYQQALGQGPQFIFQYYREEENGRGNFPPRFSGLQFPNYSSELNVNALELDDSALYLCASSSSTSFLQFFGPGTRLTVL.

The table lists this clone with a count of one. The chain links TRBV11-2 to TRBJ2-5; D perhaps matches TRBD2 (7 bases). V was cut by 0 bases and J by 9 bases, with 17 bases left in between. CDR1 and CDR2 from the germline V gene are SGHAT and FQNNGV. CDR3 length: 15 amino acids. The CDR3 DNA follows: TGTGCCAGCAGCTTAGAGGGGGGGGCCGGAGGGGCCCAGTACTTC. Protein: CASSLEGGAGGAQYF.

The chain couples TRBV5-4 to TRBJ1-5, with 10 bases matching TRBD1. This CDR3 contains 15 residues. Germline V gene data show CDR1 as SGHNT and CDR2 as YYREEE (reference sequence). V gave up 4 bases and J gave up 6 bases; unmatched junction bases: 7. The CDR3 sequence: CASSPGTGVSQPQHF. The CDR3 coding sequence is TGTGCCAGCAGCCCCGGGACAGGGGTAAGTCAGCCCCAGCATTTT.